One and the same sample provided the 15 T cell receptor beta chains below, sequenced in a study of shared clonotypes between healthy human individuals. Method: immunoSEQ multiplex PCR; TCRdb's copy keeps in-frame clones and lacks some. The repertoire holds millions of clones, with over 85% as singletons. Sequencing was done on a sample of naive CD4+ T cells sorted from blood. This sample's subset: CD45RA+ positively selected. The receptor source for this set is a man between 18 and 35 years old in good health.

The chain carries TRBV9 and TRBJ2-5, with 10 bases aligning to TRBD2. The CDR3 sequence is 17 residues long. V was pared by 4 bases and J by 4 bases, with 13 bases of the junction left unmatched. The germline CDR1 and CDR2 sequences are SGDLS and YYNGEE. The CDR3 is CASSLSPGLATGETQYF. CDR3 bases: TGTGCCAGCAGCCTTTCCCCGGGACTAGCGACCGGAGAGACCCAGTACTTC.

The V call is TRBV11-2, the J call TRBJ2-3; no definite D call. The CDR3 has 12 amino acids. Germline CDR1 SGHAT, CDR2 FQNNGV. The ends were cut back, 6 bases at V and 0 bases at J, with 4 bases in the middle. In DNA, the CDR3 is TGTGCCAGCAGAATGAGCACAGATACGCAGTATTTT. It yields the protein CASRMSTDTQYF.

This clone was picked up one time. This chain connects TRBV6-1 to TRBJ2-7; weak D call: TRBD2 (6 bases). This CDR3 comprises 13 residues. Germline CDR1 reads MNHNS; CDR2 reads SASEGT. The V end lost 7 bases, the J end lost 7 bases, and 17 bases lay between the germline ends. This chain's CDR3 is CASILQLRGEQYF. In DNA form, the CDR3 reads TGTGCCAGCATTCTCCAACTCCGGGGGGAGCAGTACTTC.

The CDR3 bases are TGTGCCATCAGTGGACGGGACGAGCAGTACTTC. As protein: CAISGRDEQYF. This rearrangement joins TRBV10-3 to TRBJ2-5; D not resolved. The J call is uncertain, as TRBJ2-7 better fits the DNA end. Per germline, CDR1 ENHRY and CDR2 SYGVKD. This CDR3 is built from 11 residues.

CDR3 nucleotides: TGTGCCAGCAGCACTCTAACTTCTTACAATGAGCAGTTCTTC. This sequence encodes CASSTLTSYNEQFF. The chain combines TRBV14 with TRBJ2-1, with no clear D. With 5 bases removed from V and 4 bases from J, the gap between germline ends came to 12 bases. Germline CDR1 SGHDN, CDR2 FVKESK. CDR3 size: 14 residues.

This chain connects TRBV10-3 to TRBJ2-2; TRBD1 is a possible D gene (6 bases). Trimming removed 6 bases at V and 8 bases at J, with 13 bases between. The CDR3 runs 13 residues. Germline V gene data show CDR1 as ENHRY and CDR2 as SYGVKD. The CDR3 region has the DNA TGTGCCATCAGACCGGGGACAACTGGGGAGCTGTTTTTT. This codes for CAIRPGTTGELFF.

This chain's CDR3 is CASSDGTTSSYEQYF. CDR3 DNA sequence: TGTGCCAGCAGTGACGGGACTACTTCCTCCTACGAGCAGTACTTC. This rearrangement joins TRBV25-1 to TRBJ2-7; 7 bases are shared with TRBD2. This CDR3 is built from 15 residues. V lost 3 bases, J lost 0 bases, and 5 bases stayed unmatched. Germline-derived CDR1 and CDR2 are MGHDK and SYGVNS.

With regard to this clone: The sample contains more than one DNA sequence encoding this CDR3. The chain links TRBV25-1 to TRBJ1-2; D is perhaps TRBD1 (5 bases). CDR3 length equals 13 residues. Between the trimmed V and J ends, which lost 0 bases and 8 bases, there was a span of 10 bases. Germline V gene sequence: CDR1 MGHDK, CDR2 SYGVNS. DNA of the CDR3: TGTGCCAGCAGTGAATATAGTGGGGACGGCTACACCTTC. Protein: CASSEYSGDGYTF.

On this clone itself: The same CDR3 can be traced to other DNA sequences in this sample. The chain employs TRBV7-9 and TRBJ1-1, with D maybe TRBD1 (5 bases). The CDR3 has 14 amino acids. Germline V gives CDR1 SEHNR, CDR2 FQNEAQ (reference sequence). Trimming cost V 2 bases and J 4 bases, with 11 bases left between them. The DNA for the CDR3 is TGTGCCAGCAGCTTATCGGGGGGAGTCACTGAAGCTTTCTTT. This encodes CASSLSGGVTEAFF.

This chain links TRBV6-5 with TRBJ2-1, with 7 bases that match TRBD1. The CDR3 consists of 16 residues. The ends lost 4 bases at V and 4 bases at J; junction bases unmatched: 10. The germline gives CDR1 MNHEY, CDR2 SVGAGI. CDR3: CASSSARTGNYNEQFF. For the CDR3, the DNA is TGTGCCAGCAGTTCGGCCCGGACAGGCAATTACAATGAGCAGTTCTTC.

A single count supports this clone. The chain carries TRBV19 and TRBJ1-4, with D possibly TRBD1 on 6 matching bases. The CDR3 is made up of 15 amino acids. Trimming removed 6 bases at V and 7 bases at J, with 18 bases between. CDR1 is LNHDA and CDR2 is SQIVND in the germline V gene (reference sequence). The CDR3 is CASREQGNKGEKLFF. As DNA, the CDR3 is TGTGCCAGTAGGGAACAGGGAAACAAAGGTGAAAAACTGTTTTTT. Variable domain in full (rest from reference TRBV19 and TRBJ1-4): DGGITQSPKYLFRKEGQNVTLSCEQNLNHDAMYWYRQDPGQGLRLIYYSQIVNDFQKGDIAEGYSVSREKKESFPLTVTSAQKNPTAFYLCASREQGNKGEKLFFGSGTQLSVL.

This chain links TRBV9 with TRBJ2-7; weak D call: TRBD2 (6 bases). The CDR3 spans 15 residues. V shed 4 bases and J shed 2 bases, with 16 bases lying between them. In germline, CDR1 is SGDLS, CDR2 YYNGEE. CDR3 loop: CASSPGDSPPYEQYF. CDR3 in DNA: TGTGCCAGCAGCCCGGGGGACTCTCCCCCCTACGAGCAGTACTTC.

The count of this clone is one. V usage is TRBV7-2 and J usage is TRBJ2-5; 7 nucleotides align to TRBD2. Losses at the gene ends were 4 bases for V and 5 bases for J; bases not matched to a gene: 1. The CDR3 length is 12 residues. The V gene's germline CDR1 is SGHTA and CDR2 FQGNSA. The CDR3 sequence is CASSSTSETQYF. In DNA, the CDR3 is TGTGCCAGCAGCTCGACTAGCGAGACCCAGTACTTC. The full variable domain, completed using reference TRBV7-2 and TRBJ2-5, is GAGVSQSPSNKVTEKGKDVELRCDPISGHTALYWYRQSLGQGLEFLIYFQGNSAPDKSGLPSDRFSAERTGGSVSTLTIQRTQQEDSAVYLCASSSTSETQYFGPGTRLLVL.

Details on this clone: The identical CDR3 is also encoded by other nucleotide sequences in the sample. V is TRBV29-1 and J is TRBJ1-1, with D perhaps TRBD1 (5 bases). Trimming left V 4 bases short and J 0 bases short, with 6 bases between. The germline gives CDR1 SQVTM, CDR2 ANQGSEA. The length of the CDR3 is 12 residues. CDR3 in amino acids: CSVGDLNTEAFF. CDR3 nucleotide sequence: TGCAGCGTTGGGGACTTGAACACTGAAGCTTTCTTT.

The J gene is TRBJ1-2, the V gene TRBV6-5; D is perhaps TRBD1 (6 bases). Germline V CDR1 and CDR2: MNHEY, SVGAGI. The CDR3 sequence is 13 residues long. V lost 6 bases, J lost 6 bases, and 14 bases lay in between. Here the CDR3 reads CASRSNRENGYTF. DNA for the CDR3: TGTGCCAGCAGGTCCAACAGGGAGAATGGCTACACCTTC.